The 10 T cell receptor beta chains below all came from one sample that was sequenced in a study of blood T cell repertoires in COVID-19. The method was immunoSEQ multiplex PCR; TCRdb's version includes in-frame clones alone and lacks a portion of them. This sample carries about 130,000 clones, more than 75% of them seen once, and the ten largest clones take over 9.5%. Sample: peripheral blood. These receptors all come from a woman between 65 and 79 years old with COVID-19, enrolled during active disease.

The table lists this clone with a few counts. Other DNA sequences within the sample encode an identical CDR3. V is TRBV29-1 and J is TRBJ2-2, with 7 bases aligning to TRBD1. V trimming: 1 base; J trimming: 5 bases; junction bases outside the gene matches: 4. There are 14 residues in the CDR3. CDR1 is SQVTM and CDR2 is ANQGSEA in the germline V gene. The CDR3 nucleotides read TGCAGCGTTGAAGGACAGGGTGGTACCGGGGAGCTGTTTTTT. Its translation is CSVEGQGGTGELFF.

CDR3 in amino acids: CASSQGQVGYTF. The CDR3 DNA sequence: TGTGCCAGCAGCCAAGGACAGGTCGGCTACACCTTC. The V call is TRBV3-1 (or the pseudogene TRBV3-2), the J call TRBJ1-2; a possible D gene is TRBD1 (6 bases). CDR1 LGHDT and CDR2 YNNKEL come from the germline V gene (reference sequence). The CDR3 spans 12 residues. V was trimmed by 1 base and J by 8 bases, leaving 8 bases between them.

CDR3 sequence: CASSARTGGSGYTF. Here the CDR3 DNA reads TGTGCCAGCAGTGCCAGGACAGGGGGCTCTGGCTACACCTTC. The genes are TRBV6-4 and TRBJ1-2, with TRBD1 identical over 11 bases. Losses at the gene ends were 4 bases for V and 7 bases for J; bases not matched to a gene: 5. Germline loops: CDR1 MRHNA, CDR2 SNTAGT. The CDR3 runs to 14 residues.

This clone was observed a single time. In DNA, the CDR3 is TGTGCCAGCAGCTTCGCGGGACCAATCCCGGGGGAGCAGTACTTC. It specifies CASSFAGPIPGEQYF. V is TRBV27 and J is TRBJ2-7, with D perhaps TRBD2 (6 bases). V was cut by 6 bases and J by 7 bases, with 22 bases left in between. Germline V CDR1 and CDR2: MNHEY, SMNVEV (reference sequence). The CDR3 is made up of 15 amino acids.

The chain carries TRBV19 and TRBJ2-3; 9 nucleotides align to TRBD1. This CDR3 spans 15 amino acids. Germline V gives CDR1 LNHDA, CDR2 SQIVND (reference sequence). V lost 3 bases to trimming and J lost 4 bases; unmatched junction nucleotides: 5. CDR3 nucleotides: TGTGCCAGTAGTATTGAGGGACAGGGTCCAGATACGCAGTATTTT. This encodes CASSIEGQGPDTQYF.

This CDR3 reads CASSVADTQYF. DNA for the CDR3: TGTGCCAGCAGTGTTGCGGATACGCAGTATTTT. The gene calls are TRBV2 and TRBJ2-3; D call uncertain. The germline V and J ends were trimmed by 4 bases and 6 bases, with 5 bases remaining between them. CDR1 and CDR2 from the germline V gene are SNHLY and FYNNEI. CDR3 length: 11 amino acids.

CDR3 sequence: CASSATGGDSPLHF. In DNA, the CDR3 is TGTGCCAGCAGTGCTACAGGGGGGGATTCACCCCTCCACTTT. The chain has TRBV9 and TRBJ1-6; 8 positions match TRBD1. The CDR3 consists of 14 residues. V lost 5 bases, J lost 8 bases, and 6 bases stayed unmatched. Germline V lookup: CDR1 SGDLS, CDR2 YYNGEE.

The chain employs TRBV2 and TRBJ1-5; D remains unclear. Deletions cut 1 base from V and 0 bases from J, with 7 bases between. This CDR3 spans 15 amino acids. Per germline, CDR1 SNHLY and CDR2 FYNNEI. The CDR3 sequence: CASSEGSYSNQPQHF. The CDR3 nucleotides read TGTGCCAGCAGTGAAGGTAGTTATAGCAATCAGCCCCAGCATTTT. The full variable domain, in which reference TRBV2 and TRBJ1-5 provide the parts outside the CDR3, is EPEVTQTPSHQVTQMGQEVILRCVPISNHLYFYWYRQILGQKVEFLVSFYNNEISEKSEIFDDQFSVERPDGSNFTLKIRSTKLEDSAMYFCASSEGSYSNQPQHFGDGTRLSIL.

The chain uses TRBV13 and TRBJ1-1; 7 nucleotides line up with TRBD1. This CDR3 has 15 amino acids. Germline CDR1 and CDR2: PRHDT and FYEKMQ (reference sequence). V lost 5 bases, J lost 3 bases, and 9 bases stayed unmatched. Here the CDR3 DNA reads TGTGCCAGCAGCCGAATGGGGCAGGGGGACACTGAAGCTTTCTTT. Residues: CASSRMGQGDTEAFF. Looking up the rest from reference TRBV13 and TRBJ1-1 gives the full variable domain: AAGVIQSPRHLIKEKRETATLKCYPIPRHDTVYWYQQGPGQDPQFLISFYEKMQSDKGSIPDRFSAQQFSDYHSELNMSSLELGDSALYFCASSRMGQGDTEAFFGQGTRLTVV.

In its sample, this clone was seen once. The chain carries TRBV6-1 and TRBJ1-2, with TRBD1 matching over 8 bases. CDR3 length: 16 amino acids. The germline V gene has CDR1 MNHNS and CDR2 SASEGT. The trim removed 1 base at V and 0 bases at J, leaving 4 bases unmatched. For the CDR3, the DNA is TGTGCCAGCAGTGAAGGACAGGGGCTAGCTAACTATGGCTACACCTTC. This gives the protein CASSEGQGLANYGYTF.